The 21 T cell receptor beta chains below were found in one sample sequenced in a study of T cells in localized non-small cell lung cancer. Repertoires were generated with immunoSEQ multiplex PCR, while TCRdb's copy carries only in-frame clones and drops some. Of 1,500 to 2,000 clones in the sample, less than 25% were seen once. This specimen was normal lung tissue next to the tumor, taken before any cancer treatment. These receptors were obtained from a male donor aged 60 or over with stage II lung adenocarcinoma.

V gene TRBV11-3 combines with J gene TRBJ2-1; 12 nucleotides agree with TRBD2. Per the germline V gene, CDR1 is SGHNT and CDR2 is YENEEA. The CDR3 extends over 14 amino acids. The ends lost 6 bases at V and 6 bases at J; junction bases unmatched: 3. This CDR3 is CASRRTSGINEQFF. CDR3 DNA: TGTGCCAGCAGACGGACTAGCGGGATCAATGAGCAGTTCTTC.

This clone has only a few counts. The chain couples TRBV18 to TRBJ2-3, with 9 bases lining up with TRBD2. CDR1 is KGHSH and CDR2 is LQKENI in the germline V gene. CDR3 length: 17 residues. V lost 5 bases and J lost 3; bases outside the gene matches: 12. CDR3 residues: CASSSMSASGATDTQYF. The CDR3 DNA is TGTGCCAGCTCATCGATGTCGGCTAGCGGGGCTACAGATACGCAGTATTTT.

This clone qualifies as large. CDR3 coding DNA: TGCGCCAGCAGCTTGAGCGGGACAGGGGACTCAAGGACGGGGTCTGAAGCTTTCTTT. The encoded protein is CASSLSGTGDSRTGSEAFF. The V gene is TRBV5-1, the J gene TRBJ1-1; TRBD1 matches 10 bases. Germline loops: CDR1 SGHRS, CDR2 YFSETQ. V shed 1 base, J shed 6 bases, and the junction held 18 bases outside the gene matches. The CDR3 spans 19 residues.

By proportion, this clone is medium-sized. The chain has TRBV6-1 and TRBJ2-5, with no clear D. The V end was cut by 1 base, the J end by 4 bases, with 10 bases between. Germline V gene lookup returns CDR1 MNHNS and CDR2 SASEGT. This CDR3 is built from 14 residues. CDR3 in amino acids: CASSEDSSRETQYF. In nucleotides, the CDR3 is TGTGCCAGCAGTGAAGACAGTTCCCGAGAGACCCAGTACTTC.

The J gene is TRBJ1-4, the V gene TRBV19; D uncertain. V was pared by 4 bases and J by 6 bases, with 18 bases between. Germline lookup yields CDR1 LNHDA and CDR2 SQIVND (reference sequence). The CDR3 covers 16 residues. DNA of the CDR3: TGTGCCAGTAGTACCCGAATGAGTCGTGTAGATGAAAAACTGTTTTTT. Amino acids: CASSTRMSRVDEKLFF. Full variable domain (remainder filled in from reference TRBV19 and TRBJ1-4): DGGITQSPKYLFRKEGQNVTLSCEQNLNHDAMYWYRQDPGQGLRLIYYSQIVNDFQKGDIAEGYSVSREKKESFPLTVTSAQKNPTAFYLCASSTRMSRVDEKLFFGSGTQLSVL.

The V and J genes are TRBV27 and TRBJ2-7, with 7 positions matching TRBD2. Per the germline V gene, CDR1 is MNHEY and CDR2 is SMNVEV (reference sequence). The CDR3 contains 12 residues. V shed 11 bases and J 4 bases; nucleotides not matched to a gene: 8. DNA for the CDR3: TGTGCCGAGGCTAGCGGTGGTTACGAGCAGTACTTC. This codes for CAEASGGYEQYF.

This sequence joins TRBV7-5 and TRBJ2-3; the table's D call, TRBD1, has no DNA check behind it. TRBV7-5 is given as a pseudogene. This CDR3 has 15 amino acids. The CDR3 loop reads CASRRTGVSTDTQYF. CDR3 coding DNA: TGTGCCAGCAGACGGACAGGGGTGAGCACAGATACGCAGTATTTT.

The J gene is TRBJ2-1, the V gene TRBV18, with D perhaps given as TRBD1 or TRBD2 (5 bases each). V was cut by 6 bases and J by 6 bases, with 15 bases left in between. The CDR3 totals 14 residues. The germline CDR1 and CDR2 sequences are KGHSH and LQKENI. The CDR3 loop reads CASSPDQRGNEQFF. The CDR3 DNA reads TGTGCCAGCTCGCCAGACCAGAGGGGCAATGAGCAGTTCTTC.

By sample share, this clone is medium-sized. J is TRBJ2-5 and V is TRBV11-3, with D maybe TRBD2 (6 bases). The germline CDR1 and CDR2 sequences are SGHNT and YENEEA. Trimming left V 3 bases short and J 6 bases short, with 14 bases between. The CDR3 is 14 amino acids. The CDR3 loop reads CASSLSAGRKTQYF. Here the CDR3 DNA reads TGTGCCAGCAGCTTGTCGGCAGGGAGGAAGACCCAGTACTTC.

J is TRBJ1-4 and V is TRBV28, with unresolved D. Germline CDR1 reads MDHEN; CDR2 reads SYDVKM. This CDR3 has 12 residues. With 2 bases removed from V and 10 bases from J, the gap between germline ends came to 8 bases. Here the CDR3 reads CASSLVEGKLFF. DNA for the CDR3: TGTGCCAGCAGTTTAGTAGAGGGAAAACTGTTTTTT.

V gene TRBV10-2 combines with J gene TRBJ2-7, with D possibly TRBD1 on 6 matching bases. The germline V gene has CDR1 WSHSY and CDR2 SAAADI. The length of the CDR3 is 14 residues. The V gene lost 2 bases and the J gene lost 2 bases, with 10 bases spanning the gap. The chain's CDR3 is CASSEAGVTYEQYF. The CDR3 nucleotides are TGCGCCAGCAGTGAGGCAGGGGTTACCTACGAGCAGTACTTC.

CDR3 in amino acids: CASSFRLAGISYEQYF. In nucleotides, the CDR3 is TGTGCCAGCAGTTTTCGACTAGCGGGAATCTCCTACGAGCAGTACTTC. This chain uses TRBV28 with TRBJ2-7; TRBD2 matches at 11 bases. V gave up 3 bases and J gave up 0 bases; unmatched junction bases: 4. The CDR3 spans 16 residues. CDR1 and CDR2 (germline): MDHEN, SYDVKM.

The gene calls are TRBV29-1 and TRBJ2-1; 10 nucleotides match TRBD2. This CDR3 region has 13 residues. Germline V gives CDR1 SQVTM, CDR2 ANQGSEA. V lost 7 bases and J lost 4; bases outside the gene matches: 4. The DNA of the CDR3 is TGCAGCGGACAGACTAGCGGGTACAATGAGCAGTTCTTC. Protein product: CSGQTSGYNEQFF.

CDR3 region: CASSQGWVGTEAFF. CDR3 DNA sequence: TGTGCCAGCAGCCAGGGGTGGGTGGGCACTGAAGCTTTCTTT. V gene TRBV11-3 combines with J gene TRBJ1-1; D is perhaps TRBD1 (6 bases). Per the germline V gene, CDR1 is SGHNT and CDR2 is YENEEA. This CDR3 is 14 amino acids long. V was clipped by 5 bases and J by 4 bases, with 14 bases between them.

In regard to this clone: The DNA is omitted, as the CDR3 cannot be located on it reliably, and the CDR3 follows TCRdb's listing. The V gene is TRBV7-5, the J gene TRBJ2-7; TRBD2 is the table's D call and was not checked against the DNA. TRBV7-5 is listed as a pseudogene. 14 amino acids form the CDR3, both terminal residues included. CDR3 sequence reads: CASRWASGSSEQYF.

This clone occurred a few times. The V and J genes are TRBV11-3 and TRBJ1-1, with D possibly matching TRBD1 (6 bases). V gave up 5 bases and J gave up 2 bases, with 12 bases separating them. The CDR3 runs 14 residues. Germline assignment: CDR1 SGHNT and CDR2 YENEEA. CDR3 in amino acids: CASSLQGFNTEAFF. The CDR3 region has the DNA TGTGCCAGCAGCCTCCAGGGGTTTAACACTGAAGCTTTCTTT.

This chain links TRBV6-8 with TRBJ1-1; D remains unclear. V dropped 7 bases and J dropped 0 bases, with 9 bases sitting between them. This CDR3 has 13 residues. CDR1 is MNHGY and CDR2 is SAAAGT in the germline V gene. In DNA, the CDR3 is TGTGCCAGCAAGGGAGTCATGAACACTGAAGCTTTCTTT. This codes for CASKGVMNTEAFF.

The rearrangement links TRBV6-8 to TRBJ2-1, with 12 positions matching TRBD2. The CDR3 consists of 20 residues. With V trimmed by 6 bases and J by 8 bases, 23 bases remained unmatched. The germline V gene encodes CDR1 MNHGY and CDR2 SAAAGT. CDR3 residues: CASSSRLAGDDRVSNYEQFF. The DNA of the CDR3 is TGTGCCAGCAGCAGCAGACTAGCGGGAGACGATAGGGTTAGTAACTATGAGCAGTTCTTC.

This clone was recorded a few times. The chain is built from TRBV6-8 and TRBJ2-5; no definite D call. Trimming cost V 5 bases and J 1 base, with 11 bases left between them. Germline loops: CDR1 MNHGY, CDR2 SAAAGT. This CDR3 contains 14 residues. The CDR3 loop reads CASSAVGRQETQYF. The CDR3 DNA follows: TGTGCCAGCAGTGCTGTCGGTCGCCAAGAGACCCAGTACTTC.

The chain combines TRBV28 with TRBJ1-5, with a tentative D call TRBD1 (6 bases). The CDR3 contains 16 residues. Germline CDR1 and CDR2: MDHEN and SYDVKM. Between the trimmed V and J ends, which lost 4 bases and 2 bases, there was a span of 15 bases. CDR3 in DNA: TGTGCCAGCAGTTACGAACGACAGGCGGGCAATCAGCCCCAGCATTTT. Protein sequence: CASSYERQAGNQPQHF.

This clone came up a few times. V gene TRBV6-8 combines with J gene TRBJ2-7; perhaps TRBD1 as D (6 bases). With 5 bases removed from V and 4 bases from J, the gap between germline ends came to 12 bases. The germline gives CDR1 MNHGY, CDR2 SAAAGT. The CDR3 has 13 residues. CDR3 nucleotide sequence: TGTGCCAGCAGTCTACAGGGTTGGTACGAGCAGTACTTC. Its protein product is CASSLQGWYEQYF.